The clone carrying this T cell receptor (beta chain) has just a few counts. Its target is not known. Method: immunoSEQ multiplex PCR; TCRdb's copy keeps in-frame clones and lacks some. The data hold nearly 110,000 clones, with roughly 90% observed a single time. This entry comes from a study of T cell responses to AZD1222 COVID-19 vaccine. Broader study findings: Spike-specific TCR breadth and depth grew following two AZD1222 doses. No repertoire was sampled before or during the peak T cell response, only after it. In a largely white British group with more females than males, clonal diversity was possibly underestimated. Distributed over spike, vaccine-associated CD4 TCRs predominated at 160-218 and 743-854.

The CDR3 has 12 amino acids. V lost 8 bases and J 12 bases, leaving 20 bases between the germline ends. The V gene's germline CDR1 is SNHLY and CDR2 FYNNEI. This rearrangement joins TRBV2 to TRBJ2-7; D not certain. Sequences were derived from peripheral blood, sampled on day 0 of AZD1222 vaccination. The clonotype was recovered from an adult in good health. CDR3 nucleotide sequence: TGTGCCAGCCACCCAGCCCACCTTGGCGGGTACTTC. As protein: CASHPAHLGGYF.